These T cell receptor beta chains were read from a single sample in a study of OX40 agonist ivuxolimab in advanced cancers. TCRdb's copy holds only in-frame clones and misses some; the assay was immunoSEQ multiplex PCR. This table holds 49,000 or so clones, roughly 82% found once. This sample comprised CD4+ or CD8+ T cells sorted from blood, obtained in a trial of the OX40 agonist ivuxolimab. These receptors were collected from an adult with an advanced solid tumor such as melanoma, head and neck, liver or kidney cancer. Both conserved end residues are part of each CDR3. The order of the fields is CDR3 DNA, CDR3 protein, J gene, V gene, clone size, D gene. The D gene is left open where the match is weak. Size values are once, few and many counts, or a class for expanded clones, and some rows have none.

CDR3 DNA: TGTGCCAGCAGCCCCCGGGTCAGAACTGGGGCCAACGTCCTGACTTTC
CDR3 protein: CASSPRVRTGANVLTF
J gene: TRBJ2-6
V gene: TRBV7-2
clone size: .
D gene: .

CDR3 DNA: TGTGCCAGCTCACCTCGTAGCGGGCCCAGCTCCTACGAGCAGTACTTC
CDR3 protein: CASSPRSGPSSYEQYF
J gene: TRBJ2-7
V gene: TRBV18
clone size: .
D gene: TRBD2

CDR3 DNA: TGTGCCAGTACTTGGGGGCATGGGGACACTGAAGCTTTCTTT
CDR3 protein: CASTWGHGDTEAFF
J gene: TRBJ1-1
V gene: TRBV19
clone size: .
D gene: .

CDR3 DNA: TGTGCCAGTAGCCGTGGGACAGGCAATGAGCAGTTCTTC
CDR3 protein: CASSRGTGNEQFF
J gene: TRBJ2-1
V gene: TRBV19
clone size: .
D gene: TRBD1

CDR3 DNA: TGTGCCACCAGCATTCGAGCCGGGACAGGGGCAGATACGCAGTATTTT
CDR3 protein: CATSIRAGTGADTQYF
J gene: TRBJ2-3
V gene: TRBV15
clone size: .
D gene: TRBD1

CDR3 DNA: TGTGCCAGCAGCTCCAGGGGCACAGATACGCAGTATTTT
CDR3 protein: CASSSRGTDTQYF
J gene: TRBJ2-3
V gene: TRBV11-3
clone size: .
D gene: .

CDR3 DNA: TGTGCCAGCAGTATGACAGGGGGTATCGTGAACACTGAAGCTTTCTTT
CDR3 protein: CASSMTGGIVNTEAFF
J gene: TRBJ1-1
V gene: TRBV27
clone size: .
D gene: TRBD1

CDR3 DNA: TGTGCCAGTAGAAACAGGGGGCGCGTGGAGGAAAAACTGTTTTTT
CDR3 protein: CASRNRGRVEEKLFF
J gene: TRBJ1-4
V gene: TRBV19
clone size: .
D gene: TRBD1

CDR3 DNA: TGCAGCGTTACCGACAGGGGGCGGTTTAACGAGCAGTACTTC
CDR3 protein: CSVTDRGRFNEQYF
J gene: TRBJ2-7
V gene: TRBV29-1
clone size: once
D gene: TRBD1

CDR3 DNA: TGTGCCAGCAGTGTGGTGAATAGCAATCAGCCCCAGCATTTT
CDR3 protein: CASSVVNSNQPQHF
J gene: TRBJ1-5
V gene: TRBV6-1
clone size: few
D gene: .

CDR3 DNA: TGTGCCAGCATCCAGACAGGGGGCCCCGGGGAGCTGTTTTTT
CDR3 protein: CASIQTGGPGELFF
J gene: TRBJ2-2
V gene: TRBV7-9
clone size: .
D gene: TRBD1

CDR3 DNA: TGTGCCAGCAGCTTGGCCACCATGAACACTGAAGCTTTCTTT
CDR3 protein: CASSLATMNTEAFF
J gene: TRBJ1-1
V gene: TRBV5-6
clone size: once
D gene: .

CDR3 DNA: TGTGCCAGCAGCCATCGGGCGACGGGGGAGCTGTTTTTT
CDR3 protein: CASSHRATGELFF
J gene: TRBJ2-2
V gene: TRBV11-3
clone size: .
D gene: .

CDR3 DNA: TGTGCCAGCAGCTCAGTTCAAGAGACCCAGTACTTC
CDR3 protein: CASSSVQETQYF
J gene: TRBJ2-5
V gene: TRBV7-9
clone size: .
D gene: .

CDR3 DNA: TGCGCCAGCAGGGTAGATTATAGCAATCAGCCCCAGCATTTT
CDR3 protein: CASRVDYSNQPQHF
J gene: TRBJ1-5
V gene: TRBV5-1
clone size: once
D gene: .